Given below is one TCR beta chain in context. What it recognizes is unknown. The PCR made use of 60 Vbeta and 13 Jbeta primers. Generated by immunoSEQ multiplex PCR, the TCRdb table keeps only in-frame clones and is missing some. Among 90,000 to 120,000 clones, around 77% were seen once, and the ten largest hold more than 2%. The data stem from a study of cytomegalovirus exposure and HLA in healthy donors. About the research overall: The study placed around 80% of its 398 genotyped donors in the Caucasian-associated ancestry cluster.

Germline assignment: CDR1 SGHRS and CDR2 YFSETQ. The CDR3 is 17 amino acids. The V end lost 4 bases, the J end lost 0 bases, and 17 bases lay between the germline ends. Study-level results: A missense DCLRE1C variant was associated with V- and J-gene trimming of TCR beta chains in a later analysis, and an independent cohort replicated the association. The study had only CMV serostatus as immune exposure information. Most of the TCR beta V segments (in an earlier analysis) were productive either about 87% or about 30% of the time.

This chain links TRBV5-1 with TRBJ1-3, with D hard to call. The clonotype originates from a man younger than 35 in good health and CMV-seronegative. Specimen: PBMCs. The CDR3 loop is CASSHRPGVFSGNTIYF. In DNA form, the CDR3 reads TGCGCCAGCAGCCATCGTCCCGGGGTTTTCTCTGGAAACACCATATATTTT.